These 23 T cell receptor beta chains originate from one sample sequenced in a study of blood T cell repertoires in COVID-19. Assay: immunoSEQ multiplex PCR; the TCRdb copy retains only in-frame clones and omits some. The table lists tens of thousands of clones, roughly four fifths of them singletons. Sequenced: peripheral blood. The origin of the receptors is a man aged 70-80 years with acute or convalescent COVID-19.

The rearrangement links TRBV11-2 to TRBJ2-3; D is possibly TRBD2 (6 bases). The germline gives CDR1 SGHAT, CDR2 FQNNGV. The CDR3 covers 16 residues. V lost 1 base to trimming and J lost 4 bases, with 15 bases between them. In DNA, the CDR3 is TGTGCCAGCAGCTTAGGAGATCGGTGGGAGGCAGATACGCAGTATTTT. Amino acid sequence: CASSLGDRWEADTQYF.

The V and J genes are TRBV6-5 and TRBJ1-2; 7 nucleotides line up with TRBD1. The CDR3 totals 15 residues. Germline loops: CDR1 MNHEY, CDR2 SVGAGI. With V trimmed by 6 bases and J by 6 bases, 13 bases remained unmatched. This CDR3 is CASSFQGQALNGYTF. CDR3 bases: TGTGCCAGCAGCTTCCAAGGACAGGCCCTCAATGGCTACACCTTC.

The chain has TRBV27 and TRBJ1-2; TRBD1 agrees at 9 bases. CDR1 is MNHEY and CDR2 is SMNVEV in the germline V gene (reference sequence). This CDR3 spans 14 amino acids. The trim removed 10 bases at V and 7 bases at J, leaving 13 bases unmatched. This CDR3 is CATGTGSLSSGYTF. The CDR3 nucleotides read TGTGCCACCGGGACAGGGAGCCTCTCTTCTGGCTACACCTTC.

V gene TRBV9 combines with J gene TRBJ1-1; 7 nucleotides line up with TRBD1. V shed 4 bases and J 1 base; nucleotides not matched to a gene: 10. CDR3 length: 16 residues. Germline V gene data show CDR1 as SGDLS and CDR2 as YYNGEE. The CDR3 spells CASSPRDSYSNTEAFF. For the CDR3, the DNA is TGTGCCAGCAGCCCCCGGGACAGCTACTCGAACACTGAAGCTTTCTTT. The full variable domain, its missing parts supplied by reference TRBV9 and TRBJ1-1, is DSGVTQTPKHLITATGQRVTLRCSPRSGDLSVYWYQQSLDQGLQFLIQYYNGEERAKGNILERFSAQQFPDLHSELNLSSLELGDSALYFCASSPRDSYSNTEAFFGQGTRLTVV.

The CDR3 DNA reads TGTGCCAGCACCAAAGGGGGGGCTGGGGCCAACGTCCTGACTTTC. Translating gives CASTKGGAGANVLTF. The rearrangement joins TRBV28 to TRBJ2-6; D is perhaps TRBD2 (7 bases). Per the germline V gene, CDR1 is MDHEN and CDR2 is SYDVKM. Trimming removed 7 bases from V and 2 bases from J, with 12 bases in between. The CDR3 is made up of 15 amino acids.

This clone was picked up a small number of times. The CDR3 DNA follows: TGTGCCAGCAGCTCAGGTGGGAGCGGAGGCTACACCTTC. Its translation: CASSSGGSGGYTF. The genes are TRBV6-5 and TRBJ1-2; unclear D gene. With 6 bases removed from V and 8 bases from J, the gap between germline ends came to 16 bases. In germline, CDR1 is MNHEY, CDR2 SVGAGI. The CDR3 loop spans 13 amino acids.

V is TRBV7-9 and J is TRBJ2-1; perhaps TRBD2 as D (6 bases). CDR1 is SEHNR and CDR2 is FQNEAQ in the germline V gene (reference sequence). The CDR3 has 16 amino acids. With 5 bases removed from V and 5 bases from J, the gap between germline ends came to 19 bases. CDR3 residues: CASSRGAGLGDNEQFF. CDR3 coding DNA: TGTGCCAGCAGCCGAGGCGCGGGGCTGGGGGACAATGAGCAGTTCTTC. Complete variable domain (other parts from reference TRBV7-9 and TRBJ2-1): DTGVSQNPRHKITKRGQNVTFRCDPISEHNRLYWYRQTLGQGPEFLTYFQNEAQLEKSRLLSDRFSAERPKGSFSTLEIQRTEQGDSAMYLCASSRGAGLGDNEQFFGPGTRLTVL.

The chain links TRBV5-1 to TRBJ2-7; 10 nucleotides agree with TRBD2. CDR1 SGHRS and CDR2 YFSETQ come from the germline V gene. V dropped 4 bases and J dropped 5; count of bases not matched to a gene: 9. The CDR3 extends over 15 amino acids. Here the CDR3 DNA reads TGCGCCAGCAGCCCCTACCTAGCGGGAGCAGACGAGCAGTACTTC. Residues: CASSPYLAGADEQYF.

This clone came up once. V is TRBV5-1 and J is TRBJ1-1, with D possibly TRBD1 on 5 matching bases. The CDR3 sequence is 15 residues long. Germline values: CDR1 SGHRS, CDR2 YFSETQ. Trimming left V 0 bases short and J 6 bases short, with 15 bases between. The CDR3: CASSLDGGTGPEAFF. CDR3 coding DNA: TGCGCCAGCAGCTTGGATGGAGGGACCGGCCCTGAAGCTTTCTTT.

The chain joins TRBV2 to TRBJ2-1; 10 bases are shared with TRBD2. J gave up 8 bases and V 2 bases, and 6 bases lay outside the gene matches. The germline V gene encodes CDR1 SNHLY and CDR2 FYNNEI. The CDR3 length is 15 residues. CDR3 protein: CASSENSGGSYEQFF. The CDR3 coding sequence is TGTGCCAGCAGTGAAAATAGCGGGGGGTCATATGAGCAGTTCTTC.

The V and J genes are TRBV2 and TRBJ1-5; D gene uncertain. The CDR3 covers 15 residues. Germline CDR1 and CDR2: SNHLY and FYNNEI. The V end lost 7 bases, the J end lost 4 bases, and 17 bases lay between the germline ends. The CDR3: CASMRPTIHNQPQHF. The DNA of the CDR3 is TGTGCCAGCATGAGACCTACTATCCATAATCAGCCCCAGCATTTT.

This chain links TRBV25-1 with TRBJ1-1; no firm D call. With 2 bases removed from V and 3 bases from J, the gap between germline ends came to 13 bases. CDR1 and CDR2 from the germline V gene are MGHDK and SYGVNS. This CDR3 has 15 residues. The CDR3 loop is CASSEPGREYTEAFF. In DNA, the CDR3 is TGTGCCAGCAGTGAACCCGGGAGGGAGTACACTGAAGCTTTCTTT.

The chain joins TRBV7-9 to TRBJ1-2, with D possibly TRBD1 on 5 matching bases. V lost 6 bases, J lost 3 bases, and 14 bases lay in between. This CDR3 is 14 amino acids long. Germline CDR1 is SEHNR and CDR2 is FQNEAQ (reference sequence). The CDR3 is CASRTGGFDYGYTF. As DNA, the CDR3 is TGTGCCAGCAGGACGGGGGGATTCGACTATGGCTACACCTTC.

As to this clone: Other DNA sequences from this sample encode an identical CDR3 as well. CDR3 protein: CASSSTGNTGELFF. The CDR3 DNA is TGCGCCAGCAGCTCTACAGGAAACACCGGGGAGCTGTTTTTT. The V and J genes are TRBV5-1 and TRBJ2-2; a weak D match, TRBD1 (5 bases). Deletions cut 3 bases from V and 2 bases from J, with 8 bases between. Germline lookup yields CDR1 SGHRS and CDR2 YFSETQ. This CDR3 has 14 amino acids.

This CDR3 reads CASSQRPRRGRRVTPYEQYF. In DNA form, the CDR3 reads TGTGCCAGCAGCCAAAGGCCGCGGAGGGGGCGTAGAGTCACGCCCTACGAGCAGTACTTC. The chain recombines TRBV3-1 (or the pseudogene TRBV3-2) with TRBJ2-7; possibly TRBD1 for D (7 bases). Germline CDR1 reads LGHDT; CDR2 reads YNNKEL (reference sequence). Trimming stripped 2 bases from V and 2 bases from J, with 28 bases between. This CDR3 has 20 residues.

The chain employs TRBV5-5 and TRBJ2-2, with D possibly TRBD2 on 7 matching bases. From germline, CDR1 is SGHKS and CDR2 YYEKEE (reference sequence). CDR3 length: 16 residues. V lost 0 bases and J lost 2, with 11 bases in between. CDR3: CASSLDGGRNTGELFF. Written as DNA, the CDR3 is TGTGCCAGCAGCTTGGACGGGGGGCGAAACACCGGGGAGCTGTTTTTT.

This clone was observed a few times. The V gene is TRBV7-2, the J gene TRBJ2-7; the match to TRBD1 covers 9 bases. CDR1 and CDR2 from the germline V gene are SGHTA and FQGNSA. The V gene end was trimmed by 1 base and the J gene end by 2 bases; junction bases not matched to a gene: 3. This CDR3 is 15 amino acids long. DNA of the CDR3: TGTGCCAGCAGCTTAGGGACAGGGGTTACCTACGAGCAGTACTTC. Amino acid sequence: CASSLGTGVTYEQYF. The full variable domain, rest sourced from reference TRBV7-2 and TRBJ2-7, is GAGVSQSPSNKVTEKGKDVELRCDPISGHTALYWYRQSLGQGLEFLIYFQGNSAPDKSGLPSDRFSAERTGGSVSTLTIQRTQQEDSAVYLCASSLGTGVTYEQYFGPGTRLTVT.

The chain has TRBV7-3 and TRBJ1-1; D is perhaps TRBD1 (6 bases). Germline V gene data show CDR1 as SGHTA and CDR2 as FQGTGA. V lost 0 bases, J lost 0 bases, and 8 bases lay in between. The CDR3 covers 15 residues. The CDR3 region has the DNA TGTGCCAGCAGCTTAACCGGACAGATGAACACTGAAGCTTTCTTT. Residues: CASSLTGQMNTEAFF.

The chain is built from TRBV6-5 and TRBJ1-1; 10 nucleotides line up with TRBD1. The ends lost 7 bases at V and 5 bases at J; junction bases unmatched: 7. Germline CDR1 MNHEY, CDR2 SVGAGI. The CDR3 spans 14 residues. The CDR3, as DNA: TGTGCCAGCAATTGGGACAGGGGATCGACTGAAGCTTTCTTT. It codes for CASNWDRGSTEAFF.

This clone was detected once. The rearrangement joins TRBV5-1 to TRBJ2-3, with 10 bases fitting TRBD2. V dropped 2 bases and J dropped 5; count of bases not matched to a gene: 11. This CDR3 contains 17 residues. The germline V gene encodes CDR1 SGHRS and CDR2 YFSETQ. CDR3 residues: CASSLGRLAGQVDTQYF. DNA of the CDR3: TGCGCCAGCAGCTTAGGACGACTAGCGGGCCAGGTAGATACGCAGTATTTT.

This rearrangement joins TRBV2 to TRBJ2-2; D not resolved. The CDR3 loop spans 17 amino acids. V lost 0 bases, J lost 4 bases, and 15 bases lay in between. In germline, CDR1 is SNHLY, CDR2 FYNNEI. Here the CDR3 DNA reads TGTGCCAGCAGTGAAGCAGGCGGCCTACTGAGCACCGGGGAGCTGTTTTTT. Translation: CASSEAGGLLSTGELFF.

The chain uses TRBV5-1 and TRBJ2-7; 10 bases are a match to TRBD2. CDR3 length: 18 amino acids. J was trimmed by 4 bases and V by 0 bases; bases with no gene match: 13. Germline CDR1 is SGHRS and CDR2 is YFSETQ. The CDR3 DNA reads as TGCGCCAGCAGCTTGGTCGGGGGCGGACTAGCGGCCCAATACGAGCAGTACTTC. Its translation is CASSLVGGGLAAQYEQYF.

This clone has just a few counts. This sample also contains other DNA sequences that code for the same CDR3. The gene calls are TRBV7-6 and TRBJ1-3; D gene ambiguous. Deletions cut 1 base from V and 2 bases from J, with 9 bases between. This CDR3 contains 15 residues. CDR1 is SGHVS and CDR2 is FNYEAQ in the germline V gene. The CDR3 nucleotides read TGTGCCAGCAGCTTAGTGGAGGGAGCTGGAAACACCATATATTTT. As protein: CASSLVEGAGNTIYF.